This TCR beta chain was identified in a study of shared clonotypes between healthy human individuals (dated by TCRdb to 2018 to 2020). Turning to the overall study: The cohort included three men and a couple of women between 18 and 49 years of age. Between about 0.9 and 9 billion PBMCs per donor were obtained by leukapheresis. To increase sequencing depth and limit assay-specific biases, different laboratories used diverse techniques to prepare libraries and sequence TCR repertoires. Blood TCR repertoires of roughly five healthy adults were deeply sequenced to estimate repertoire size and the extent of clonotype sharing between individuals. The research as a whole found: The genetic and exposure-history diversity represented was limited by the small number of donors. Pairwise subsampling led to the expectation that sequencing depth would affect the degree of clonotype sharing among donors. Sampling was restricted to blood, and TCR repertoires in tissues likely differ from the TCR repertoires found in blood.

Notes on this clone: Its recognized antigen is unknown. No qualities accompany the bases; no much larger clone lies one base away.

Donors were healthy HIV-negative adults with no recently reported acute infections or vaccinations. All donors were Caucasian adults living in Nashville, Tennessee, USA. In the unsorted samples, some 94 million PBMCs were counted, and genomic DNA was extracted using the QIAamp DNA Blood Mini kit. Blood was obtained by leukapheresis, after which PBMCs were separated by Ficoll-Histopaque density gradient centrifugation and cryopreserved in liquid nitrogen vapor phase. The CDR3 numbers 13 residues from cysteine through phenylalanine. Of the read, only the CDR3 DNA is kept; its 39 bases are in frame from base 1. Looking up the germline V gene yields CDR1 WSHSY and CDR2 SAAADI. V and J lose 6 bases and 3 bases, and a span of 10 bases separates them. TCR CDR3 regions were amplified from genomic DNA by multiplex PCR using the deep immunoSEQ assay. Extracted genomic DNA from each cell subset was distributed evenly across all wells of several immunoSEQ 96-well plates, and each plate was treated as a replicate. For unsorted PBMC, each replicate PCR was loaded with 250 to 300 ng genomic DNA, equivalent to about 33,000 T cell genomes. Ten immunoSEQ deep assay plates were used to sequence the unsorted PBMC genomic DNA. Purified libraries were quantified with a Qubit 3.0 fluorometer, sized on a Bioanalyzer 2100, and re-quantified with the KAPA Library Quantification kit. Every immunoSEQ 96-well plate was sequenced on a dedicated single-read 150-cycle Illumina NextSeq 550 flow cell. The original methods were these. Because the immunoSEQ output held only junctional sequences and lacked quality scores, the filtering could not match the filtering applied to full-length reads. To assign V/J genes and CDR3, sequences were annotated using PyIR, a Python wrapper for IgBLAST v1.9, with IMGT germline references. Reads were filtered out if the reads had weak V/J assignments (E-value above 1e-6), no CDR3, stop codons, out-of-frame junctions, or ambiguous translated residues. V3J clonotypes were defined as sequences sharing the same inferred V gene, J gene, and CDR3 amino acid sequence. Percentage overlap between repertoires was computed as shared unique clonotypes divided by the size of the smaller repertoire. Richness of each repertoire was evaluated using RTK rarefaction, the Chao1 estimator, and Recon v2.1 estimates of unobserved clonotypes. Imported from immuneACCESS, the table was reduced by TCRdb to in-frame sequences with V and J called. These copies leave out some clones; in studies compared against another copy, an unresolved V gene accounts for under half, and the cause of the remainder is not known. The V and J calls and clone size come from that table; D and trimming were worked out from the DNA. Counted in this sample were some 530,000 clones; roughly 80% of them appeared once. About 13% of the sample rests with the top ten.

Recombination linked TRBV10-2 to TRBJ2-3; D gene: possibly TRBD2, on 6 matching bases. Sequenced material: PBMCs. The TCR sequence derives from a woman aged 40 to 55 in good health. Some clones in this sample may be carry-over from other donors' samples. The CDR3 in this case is CASRRDFTDTQYF. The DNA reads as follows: TGCGCCAGCAGACGGGACTTTACAGATACGCAGTATTTT.